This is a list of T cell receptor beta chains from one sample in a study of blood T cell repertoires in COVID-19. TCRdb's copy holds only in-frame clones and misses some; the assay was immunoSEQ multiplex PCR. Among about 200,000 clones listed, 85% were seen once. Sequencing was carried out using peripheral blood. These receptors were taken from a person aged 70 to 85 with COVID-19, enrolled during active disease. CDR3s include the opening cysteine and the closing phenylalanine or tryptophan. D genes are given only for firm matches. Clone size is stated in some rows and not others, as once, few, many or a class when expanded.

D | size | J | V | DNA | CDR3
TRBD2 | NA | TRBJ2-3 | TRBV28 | TGTGCCAGCAGTTTGGGCGGGAGGACAGATACGCAGTATTTT | CASSLGGRTDTQYF
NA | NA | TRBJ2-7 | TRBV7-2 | TGTGCCAGCAGCACGCCGAAAAAACAGGGTCAGGGAAGATACGAGCAGTACTTC | CASSTPKKQGQGRYEQYF
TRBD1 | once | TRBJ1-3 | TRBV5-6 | TGTGCCAGCAGCTTGTCCGCCAGGGGGTCAGGAAACACCATATATTTT | CASSLSARGSGNTIYF
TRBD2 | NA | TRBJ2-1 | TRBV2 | TGTGCCAGCAGGACTAGCGGGATCAATGAGCAGTTCTTC | CASRTSGINEQFF
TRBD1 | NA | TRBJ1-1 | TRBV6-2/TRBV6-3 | TGTGCCAGCAGTAACACCATCCAATACAGACAGGGCCCCGGGAACACTGAAGCTTTCTTT | CASSNTIQYRQGPGNTEAFF
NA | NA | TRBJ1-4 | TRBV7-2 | TGTGCCAGCAGCTTAGACAGTTCAAAACTGTTTTTT | CASSLDSSKLFF
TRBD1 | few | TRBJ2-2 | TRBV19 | TGTGCCAGTAACCGGGACAGGGTTAAAACCGGGGAGCTGTTTTTT | CASNRDRVKTGELFF
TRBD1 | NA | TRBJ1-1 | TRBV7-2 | TGTGCCAGCATCTCGGACAGGGCCGCCACTGAAGCTTTCTTT | CASISDRAATEAFF
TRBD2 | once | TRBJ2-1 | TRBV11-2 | TGTGCCAGCACCTACTCTCAGCGGGGGAGCTCCTACAATGAGCAGTTCTTC | CASTYSQRGSSYNEQFF
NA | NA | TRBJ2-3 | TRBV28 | TGTGCCAGCAGTTCCCAAGGGAGCACGCGCACAGATACGCAGTATTTT | CASSSQGSTRTDTQYF
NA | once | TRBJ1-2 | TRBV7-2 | TGTGCCAGCAGCTATGGCCCGCTGATCTATGGCTACACCTTC | CASSYGPLIYGYTF
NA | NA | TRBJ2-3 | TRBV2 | TGTGCCAGCAGTGCGCAGGGCACAGATACGCAGTATTTT | CASSAQGTDTQYF
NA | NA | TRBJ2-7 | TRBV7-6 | TGTGCCAGCAGCTTAGGGGCCAGGCAAAGCTCCTACGAGCAGTACTTC | CASSLGARQSSYEQYF
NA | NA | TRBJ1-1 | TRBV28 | TGTGCCAGCAGGGGGCTGACAGACAGAAGTACGATGAACACTGAAGCTTTCTTT | CASRGLTDRSTMNTEAFF
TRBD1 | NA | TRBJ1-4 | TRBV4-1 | TGCGCCAGCAGCCAAGCGGGGACAGGCAGTTTTGAAAAACTGTTTTTT | CASSQAGTGSFEKLFF
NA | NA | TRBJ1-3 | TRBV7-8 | TGTGCCAGCAGCTTGACAAACAGGGCGAAAGGAAACACCATATATTTT | CASSLTNRAKGNTIYF
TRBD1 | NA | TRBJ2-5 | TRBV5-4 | TGTGCCAGCAGCCCACGGACAGGATGGGGGGAGACCCAGTACTTC | CASSPRTGWGETQYF
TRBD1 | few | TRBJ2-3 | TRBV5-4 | TGTGCCAGCAGCCGGGGACAGGGGGCTTGGGTCAGCACAGATACGCAGTATTTT | CASSRGQGAWVSTDTQYF
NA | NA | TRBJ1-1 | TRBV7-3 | TGTGCCAGCAGCTACCGGACTAACACTGAAGCTTTCTTT | CASSYRTNTEAFF
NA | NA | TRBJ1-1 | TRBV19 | TGTGCCAGTAGTACGCCTCCGGGTTTAGATAGCTACTTCTTCGGCACTGAAGCTTTCTTT | CASSTPPGLDSYFFGTEAFF
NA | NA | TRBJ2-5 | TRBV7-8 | TGTGCCAGCAGCCCAGCGGGACAGCAGTACTTC | CASSPAGQQYF
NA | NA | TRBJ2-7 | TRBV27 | TGTGCCAGCAGTTTAGATTCAGGGAATTCCGAGCAGTACTTC | CASSLDSGNSEQYF
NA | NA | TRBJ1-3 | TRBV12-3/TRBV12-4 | TGTGCCAGCAGTCTGGGAGAAGGGAACACCATATATTTT | CASSLGEGNTIYF
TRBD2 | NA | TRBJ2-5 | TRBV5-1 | TGCGCCAGCAGCTTGGTTCCTAGCGGGAGTGGGGAGACCCAGTACTTC | CASSLVPSGSGETQYF
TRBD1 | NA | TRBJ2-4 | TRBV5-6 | TGTGCCAGCAGCTTTGACAGGGGGGACATTCAGTACTTC | CASSFDRGDIQYF
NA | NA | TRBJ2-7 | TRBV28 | TGTGCCAGCAGTTTTATTCAGGGGTCGTACGAGCAGTACTTC | CASSFIQGSYEQYF
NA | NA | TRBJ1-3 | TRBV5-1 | TGCGCCAGCAGCCTAGGTGGCAGTAGCTCTGGAAACACCATATATTTT | CASSLGGSSSGNTIYF
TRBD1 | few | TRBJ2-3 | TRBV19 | TGTGCCAGTAGTGGGAGCCCCGGGACAGGGACCCCTAGCACAGATACGCAGTATTTT | CASSGSPGTGTPSTDTQYF
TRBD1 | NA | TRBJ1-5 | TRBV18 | TGTGCCAGCTCACCTCGGTCAGGGGGCGGTCAGCCCCAGCATTTT | CASSPRSGGGQPQHF
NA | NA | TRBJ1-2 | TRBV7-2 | TGTGCCAGCAGCTTAGCCGAGGTTAACTATGGCTACACCTTC | CASSLAEVNYGYTF
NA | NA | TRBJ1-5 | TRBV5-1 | TGCGCCAGCAGCTTGGTTGCGGGGGGCGGACAGCCCCAGCATTTT | CASSLVAGGGQPQHF
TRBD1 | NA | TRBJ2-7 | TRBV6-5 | TGTGCCAGTTCCCGACAGGGACCCTACGAGCAGTACTTC | CASSRQGPYEQYF
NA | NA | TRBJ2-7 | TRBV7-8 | TGTGCCAGCAGCTTGGGGACACCGGGTGGGGAGCAGTACTTC | CASSLGTPGGEQYF
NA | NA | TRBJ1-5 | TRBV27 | TGTGCCAGCAGTTTTGGAGGGAGGCAGCCCCAGCATTTT | CASSFGGRQPQHF
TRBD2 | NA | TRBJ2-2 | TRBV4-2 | TGTGCCAGCAGCCGGGTAGCGGGAGGAACCGGGGAGCTGTTTTTT | CASSRVAGGTGELFF